The clone carrying this T cell receptor beta chain was counted only a few times. What it recognizes is unknown. The data stem from a study of T-cell reconstitution after alpha-beta-depleted transplantation in children. A library of TCRbeta sequences, prepared with unique molecular identifiers, was generated. TCRdb called the PCR reads again in MiXCR, with one record for every CDR3 protein. This sample yields approximately 800,000 distinct CDR3 sequences, of which roughly 15% are seen a single time; roughly 5% belongs to the top ten. Study-wide results and limits: Surviving recipient T cells and thymic progenitors underlay high day-60 TCRbeta diversity in some patients. Newly produced T cells mostly provided counts and TCRbeta diversity after one year, as hyperexpanded clones declined. Alpha-beta T cells about two months after transplant reportedly derived from several hundred expanded graft clones.

Trimming took 6 bases from V and 4 from J, leaving 16 bases between them. This CDR3 is 14 amino acids long. The V gene's germline CDR1 is SGHTA and CDR2 FQGNSA. This rearrangement joins TRBV7-2 to TRBJ2-7; D is unclear. This TCR was sampled from a male patient younger than 18 who had a stem cell transplant for acute lymphoblastic leukemia, so the T cells may come from the graft donor. The sample in question was PBMCs, mostly from graft donor cells, obtained 360 days after TCRalphabeta/CD19-depleted stem cell transplant. The CDR3 nucleotides are TGTGCCAGCAGTATAGTTGGGAACAAATACGAGCAGTACTTC. This sequence encodes CASSIVGNKYEQYF.